The 21 T cell receptor beta chains below all came from one sample that was sequenced in a study of blood T cells in healthy people across ages. A second 7 to 11 cycle PCR used barcoded and J-beta primers. TCRdb re-analysed the 5' RACE reads in MiXCR, keeping a single row per CDR3 protein. The sample lists hundreds of thousands of distinct CDR3 sequences; 52% were seen once. Sequenced: blood. The receptors originated from an elderly woman in good health.

This clonotype was found once. This chain uses TRBV3-1 with TRBJ1-6; 7 nucleotides match TRBD1. Germline loops: CDR1 LGHDT, CDR2 YNNKEL (reference sequence). CDR3 size: 15 residues. The V and J ends lost 4 bases and 6 bases, in that order; junction bases with no gene match: 6. The CDR3 nucleotides are TGTGCCAGCAGCCGTCGACAGGGAAGTAATTCACCCCTCCACTTT. Amino acid sequence: CASSRRQGSNSPLHF.

Worth noting for this clonotype: At one of its ends the junction is not consistent with the germline gene, which may arise from a read error. V usage is TRBV4-2 and J usage is TRBJ2-3, with no clear D. The CDR3 loop spans 13 amino acids. CDR1 is LGHNA, CDR2 YNFKEQ, per germline. CDR3 region: CASSQGAADTQYF. The DNA for the CDR3 is TGTGCCAGCAGCCAAGGGGCGGCGGATACACAGTATTTT.

V and J are TRBV9 and TRBJ2-5; possibly TRBD2 for D (6 bases). The CDR3 length is 13 residues. Deletions cut 5 bases from V and 5 bases from J, with 13 bases between. CDR1 is SGDLS, CDR2 YYNGEE, per germline. CDR3 residues: CASSGGVRETQYF. In nucleotides, the CDR3 is TGTGCCAGCAGTGGAGGGGTTCGGGAGACCCAGTACTTC.

A word on this clonotype: One end of the junction does not line up with germline, which may come from a read error. The chain links TRBV20-1 to TRBJ1-4; D remains ambiguous. The CDR3 has 15 residues. Germline lookup yields CDR1 DFQATT and CDR2 SNEGSKA (reference sequence). The CDR3 protein is CSARVTAATNENLFF. DNA for the CDR3: TGCAGTGCTAGGGTGACGGCAGCAACTAATGAAAACCTGTTTTTT.

This clonotype was picked up a small number of times. The CDR3 reads CASSGTGVNGNTIYF. The CDR3 coding sequence is TGTGCCAGCAGTGGGACAGGGGTAAATGGAAACACCATATATTTT. The chain combines TRBV25-1 with TRBJ1-3; 9 bases fit TRBD1. CDR1 MGHDK and CDR2 SYGVNS come from the germline V gene. The ends lost 4 bases at V and 3 bases at J; junction bases unmatched: 4. This CDR3 is built from 15 residues.

This sequence joins TRBV28 and TRBJ2-5; D may be TRBD1 (6 bases). V gave up 4 bases and J gave up 2 bases, with 14 bases separating them. The CDR3 runs 15 residues. The germline CDR1 and CDR2 sequences are MDHEN and SYDVKM. The CDR3 reads CASSSEQDRQETQYF. CDR3 nucleotide sequence: TGTGCCAGCAGTTCCGAACAGGACAGACAAGAGACCCAGTACTTC. Full variable domain (rest looked up from reference TRBV28 and TRBJ2-5): DVKVTQSSRYLVKRTGEKVFLECVQDMDHENMFWYRQDPGLGLRLIYFSYDVKMKEKGDIPEGYSVSREKKERFSLILESASTNQTSMYLCASSSEQDRQETQYFGPGTRLLVL.

This clonotype was seen only once. CDR3 sequence: CASFTNRGASYEQYF. The DNA for the CDR3 is TGTGCCAGCTTTACCAACCGGGGCGCCTCCTACGAGCAGTACTTC. V gene TRBV18 combines with J gene TRBJ2-7, with D perhaps assigned TRBD1 or TRBD2 (5 bases each). The V gene lost 7 bases and the J gene lost 0 bases, with 16 bases spanning the gap. Germline CDR1 KGHSH, CDR2 LQKENI. The CDR3 has 15 residues.

On this clonotype: A much more abundant neighbour one base away suggests this may be a read error. This chain links TRBV5-1 with TRBJ2-4, with TRBD2 as a possible D gene (5 bases). The CDR3 runs 15 residues. Germline CDR1 and CDR2: SGHRS and YFSETQ. V was pared by 5 bases and J by 6 bases, with 18 bases between. DNA for the CDR3: TGCGCCAGCAGGAGGGTGGAGGCTTCCAGAAACATTCAGTACTTC. It codes for CASRRVEASRNIQYF. Supplemented by reference TRBV5-1 and TRBJ2-4, the full variable domain reads KAGVTQTPRYLIKTRGQQVTLSCSPISGHRSVSWYQQTPGQGLQFLFEYFSETQRNKGNFPGRFSGRQFSNSRSEMNVSTLELGDSALYLCASRRVEASRNIQYFGAGTRLSVL.

This chain uses TRBV18 with TRBJ2-1; D perhaps matches TRBD1 (6 bases). This CDR3 has 15 amino acids. Between the trimmed V and J ends, which lost 6 bases and 6 bases, there was a span of 18 bases. Germline V lookup: CDR1 KGHSH, CDR2 LQKENI. For the CDR3, the DNA is TGTGCCAGCTCGCCGTCCGGGACACAGGGCAATGAGCAGTTCTTC. This encodes CASSPSGTQGNEQFF. The whole variable domain, filled in from reference TRBV18 and TRBJ2-1, reads NAGVMQNPRHLVRRRGQEARLRCSPMKGHSHVYWYRQLPEEGLKFMVYLQKENIIDESGMPKERFSAEFPKEGPSILRIQQVVRGDSAAYFCASSPSGTQGNEQFFGPGTRLTVL.

Ten or more counts support this clonotype. The chain joins TRBV7-9 to TRBJ2-3, with D unclear. The ends were cut back, 2 bases at V and 6 bases at J, with 18 bases in the middle. CDR3 length equals 16 residues. Germline V gives CDR1 SEHNR, CDR2 FQNEAQ (reference sequence). The chain's CDR3 is CASSLHVGPETDTQYF. The CDR3 coding sequence is TGTGCCAGCAGCTTACACGTTGGGCCCGAGACGGATACGCAGTATTTT. The complete variable domain, with remaining parts taken from reference TRBV7-9 and TRBJ2-3, reads DTGVSQNPRHKITKRGQNVTFRCDPISEHNRLYWYRQTLGQGPEFLTYFQNEAQLEKSRLLSDRFSAERPKGSFSTLEIQRTEQGDSAMYLCASSLHVGPETDTQYFGPGTRLTVL.

This clonotype has more than one count but fewer than ten. V usage is TRBV6-5 and J usage is TRBJ2-5; TRBD1 or TRBD2 may be the D gene (5 bases each). The germline V gene encodes CDR1 MNHEY and CDR2 SVGAGI. The CDR3 has 15 residues. Between the trimmed V and J ends, which lost 5 bases and 4 bases, there was a span of 17 bases. This CDR3 is CASSPPLGDGETQYF. The CDR3 DNA is TGTGCCAGCAGTCCTCCTCTAGGGGACGGAGAGACCCAGTACTTC.

The chain has TRBV27 and TRBJ2-7, with TRBD2 matching over 10 bases. CDR3 length equals 15 residues. After removal of 2 bases from V and 3 bases from J, the junction contained 4 bases not matched to a gene. Looked up from germline, CDR1 is MNHEY and CDR2 is SMNVEV (reference sequence). The CDR3 DNA reads as TGTGCCAGCAGTTTAATAGCGGGGGGCCGCTACGAGCAGTACTTC. It yields the protein CASSLIAGGRYEQYF.

A note on this clonotype: A single base separates this from a much larger clone, so it may be a read error. The chain couples TRBV11-1 to TRBJ2-1; D call uncertain. The J call may not be correct, given that the DNA end is closer to TRBJ2-7. The CDR3 consists of 14 residues. CDR1 and CDR2 from the germline V gene are SGHAT and FQDESV (reference sequence). CDR3 sequence (DNA): TGTGCCACAAGCCGGGTTTACTCCTACAATGAGCAGTACTTC. Translating gives CATSRVYSYNEQYF.

This clonotype was seen many times. The V call is TRBV6-4, the J call TRBJ2-1, with D possibly matching TRBD2 (6 bases). V was trimmed by 0 bases and J by 5 bases, leaving 17 bases between them. Germline CDR1 is MRHNA and CDR2 is SNTAGT. The length of the CDR3 is 17 residues. CDR3 region: CASSDSGLTGEHNEQFF. The CDR3 nucleotides are TGTGCCAGCAGTGACTCCGGCCTAACGGGAGAACACAATGAGCAGTTCTTC.

The chain uses TRBV4-1 and TRBJ1-2; perhaps TRBD1 as D (5 bases). Trimming removed 0 bases from V and 4 bases from J, with 12 bases in between. The length of the CDR3 is 15 residues. Germline V gene lookup returns CDR1 MGHRA and CDR2 YSYEKL. CDR3 residues: CASSQEGAIVYGYTF. The CDR3 DNA reads TGCGCCAGCAGCCAAGAAGGGGCAATAGTCTATGGCTACACCTTC.

The chain joins TRBV12-3 or TRBV12-4 to TRBJ2-2; weak D call: TRBD1 (6 bases). CDR3 length: 14 residues. Trimming stripped 4 bases from V and 5 bases from J, with 11 bases between. The CDR3 bases are TGTGCCAGCAGTTACAGGGTTCGTACCGGGGAGCTGTTTTTT. Amino acids: CASSYRVRTGELFF.

Note on this clonotype: A single base separates this from a much larger clone, so it may be a read error. The V and J genes are TRBV29-1 and TRBJ2-1; 7 bases are shared with TRBD2. V shed 0 bases and J 13 bases; nucleotides not matched to a gene: 12. CDR3 size: 14 residues. Looked up from germline, CDR1 is SQVTM and CDR2 is ANQGSEA. In nucleotides, the CDR3 is TGCAGCGTTGAAGATGGGGGGGTTTGGGAGACCCAGTTCTTC. This gives the protein CSVEDGGVWETQFF.

To note about this clonotype: A much bigger clone sits one base away, suggesting this may be a read error. The rearrangement joins TRBV7-2 to TRBJ2-1, with D hard to call. Looked up from germline, CDR1 is SGHTA and CDR2 is FQGNSA. The CDR3 runs to 14 residues. The CDR3 sequence is CVSSLVTGYNEQFF. CDR3 coding DNA: TGTGTCAGCAGCTTAGTCACGGGTTACAATGAGCAGTTCTTC. Combining the CDR3 with reference TRBV7-2 and TRBJ2-1 gives the whole variable domain GAGVSQSPSNKVTEKGKDVELRCDPISGHTALYWYRQSLGQGLEFLIYFQGNSAPDKSGLPSDRFSAERTGGSVSTLTIQRTQQEDSAVYLCVSSLVTGYNEQFFGPGTRLTVL.

The rearrangement joins TRBV28 to TRBJ2-7, with 10 bases aligning to TRBD2. The CDR3 sequence is 15 residues long. After removal of 5 bases from V and 3 bases from J, the junction contained 7 bases not matched to a gene. Germline V gives CDR1 MDHEN, CDR2 SYDVKM. CDR3 DNA: TGTGCCAGCAGTCAAACTAGCGGGATTGTCTACGAGCAGTACTTC. This encodes CASSQTSGIVYEQYF. The entire variable domain, with the rest obtained from reference TRBV28 and TRBJ2-7, is as follows: DVKVTQSSRYLVKRTGEKVFLECVQDMDHENMFWYRQDPGLGLRLIYFSYDVKMKEKGDIPEGYSVSREKKERFSLILESASTNQTSMYLCASSQTSGIVYEQYFGPGTRLTVT.

There are many counts of this clonotype. The V gene is TRBV28, the J gene TRBJ2-1; D gene ambiguous. Germline assignment: CDR1 MDHEN and CDR2 SYDVKM. The CDR3 contains 14 residues. Trimming took 3 bases from V and 6 from J, leaving 12 bases between them. The CDR3 sequence: CASSLHAVLNEQFF. Written as DNA, the CDR3 is TGTGCCAGCAGTTTGCATGCCGTTCTCAATGAGCAGTTCTTC.

This clonotype has ten or more counts. This chain joins TRBV4-2 and TRBJ2-6, with 12 bases matching TRBD1. Germline values: CDR1 LGHNA, CDR2 YNFKEQ. The CDR3 contains 15 residues. V was clipped by 4 bases and J by 11 bases; unmatched bases: 6. The CDR3 DNA sequence: TGTGCCAGCAGCCGAGGGACAGGGGGCTCTTACGTCCTGACTTTC. This encodes CASSRGTGGSYVLTF.